This TCR beta chain was captured by sequencing in a study of blood T cell repertoires in COVID-19. Study at large: Samples representing acute and convalescent COVID-19 were sourced from the United States, Italy and Spain. PBMCs, B-cell-depleted T cells, or T cells provided the cDNA or gDNA that made up the material.

The V segment lost 5 bases and the J segment 0 bases; nucleotides outside the gene matches: 7. There are 19 residues in the CDR3. Per germline, CDR1 SEHNR and CDR2 FQNEAQ (reference sequence). Per the original methods: From reference gene primer amplification, estimates of nucleated cell counts were derived. Sequenced by immunoSEQ multiplex PCR; TCRdb stores in-frame clones only, minus some. V and J calls and clone size follow that table, whereas D and trimming were derived from the DNA. Found here are more than 95,000 clones, around 88% of them singletons; the top ten hold around 3.5%. The source of this sequence is a human donor in a cohort sampled during active COVID-19. Sequencing used peripheral blood. The V and J genes are TRBV7-9 and TRBJ2-1, with 16 positions matching TRBD2. The CDR3 region is CASSSPGLAGGSSYNEQFF. The DNA of the CDR3 is TGTGCCAGCAGCAGCCCGGGACTAGCGGGGGGGAGCTCCTACAATGAGCAGTTCTTC.